This TCR beta chain was documented in a study of blood T cell repertoires in COVID-19. Looking at the study overall: The United States, Italy and Spain were the sources of the acute and convalescent COVID-19 samples. PBMCs, B-cell-depleted T cells, or T cells were the source of the cDNA or gDNA that made up the material.

Original methodology: Researchers report that nucleated cell counts were estimated from reference gene primer amplification. Generated by immunoSEQ multiplex PCR, the TCRdb table keeps only in-frame clones and is missing some. V and J calls plus clone size are reproduced from that table; the DNA served to infer D and trimming. The profile shows some 290,000 clones, less than 85% of them singletons. Germline CDR1 reads SEHNR; CDR2 reads FQNEAQ (reference sequence). CDR3 size: 16 residues. V was clipped by 4 bases and J by 3 bases; unmatched bases: 8. This receptor was obtained from a man aged 60-69 years who had recovered from COVID-19. Sequenced: peripheral blood. The chain has TRBV7-9 and TRBJ1-3, with TRBD1 matching 8 bases. This CDR3 reads CASSSSQGASGNTIYF. The CDR3 DNA reads as TGTGCCAGCAGCTCCTCCCAGGGGGCGAGTGGAAACACCATATATTTT.